Sequencing of this T cell receptor (beta chain) was carried out in a study of T cell clonotyping in hematopoietic cell transplantation. The study, taken as a whole, reports: Recipient TCR diversity dropped after transplant; expanded clonotypes rose from day 30 to 180.

This CDR3 is 14 amino acids long. Trimming took 7 bases from V and 2 from J; bases not matched to a gene: 5. Per the germline V gene, CDR1 is MDHEN and CDR2 is SYDVKM. Some clones are missing from TCRdb's copy, which holds only in-frame ones; the method was immunoSEQ multiplex PCR. In the table there are 20,000 or so clones, more than 65% of which are singletons. Details on this clone: Its specificity is unknown.

The sequencing sample was made of peripheral blood mononuclear cells. This receptor was obtained from a man between 60 and 70 years old in good health. Some clones in this sample may be carry-over from other donors' samples. V is TRBV28 and J is TRBJ2-5, with TRBD1 identical over 9 bases. CDR3 loop: CASMGDREQETQYF. CDR3 in DNA: TGTGCCAGCATGGGGGACAGGGAGCAAGAGACCCAGTACTTC.